The rows below give T cell receptor beta chains drawn from one sample of a study of T cells after yellow fever vaccination. TCRdb re-derived calls from the 5' RACE reads in MiXCR, one entry per CDR3 protein. The table records tens of thousands of distinct CDR3 sequences, around 5.5% of them present only once. The sequencing used PBMCs, either bulk or a sorted T-cell subset (CD4+, CD8+, memory, or dextramer-sorted; not recorded which), collected around 45 days after the first yellow fever vaccination. Every receptor here comes from a young man who received the YFV17D yellow fever vaccine. CDR3s include the opening cysteine and the closing phenylalanine or tryptophan. D genes are given only for firm matches. Some rows have no size entry. The others give once, few or many, or a class for an expanded clone.

many	TRBV9	TRBJ1-1	.	CASSVGGLTNTEAFF	TGTGCCAGCAGCGTCGGCGGGCTCACGAACACTGAAGCTTTCTTT
many	TRBV7-9	TRBJ2-1	.	CASAERGPAVF	TGTGCCAGCGCGGAGAGGGGACCGGCGGTCTTC
medium-sized	TRBV28	TRBJ2-3	.	CASSRDGTDTQYF	TGTGCCAGCAGCAGGGATGGCACAGATACGCAGTATTTT
many	TRBV5-6	TRBJ2-7	.	CASSSLTSSQYF	TGTGCCAGCAGCTCCCTGACGTCAAGTCAGTACTTC
many	TRBV4-3	TRBJ2-2	.	CASRAGTTNTGELFF	TGCGCCAGCAGGGCCGGGACAACGAACACCGGGGAGCTGTTTTTT
many	TRBV28	TRBJ1-1	.	CASSSSGRANTEAFF	TGTGCCAGCAGTTCCTCAGGTAGGGCGAACACTGAAGCTTTCTTT
many	TRBV20-1	TRBJ2-5	TRBD2	CSAPPWRGGRETQYF	TGCAGTGCCCCCCCATGGCGGGGGGGGAGAGAGACCCAGTACTTC
many	TRBV7-2	TRBJ2-4	TRBD1	CASSLGQGAQNIQYF	TGTGCCAGCAGCTTAGGGCAGGGGGCCCAAAACATTCAGTACTTC
many	TRBV18	TRBJ1-3	.	CASSQGVPSGNTIYF	TGTGCCAGCTCACAGGGCGTACCCTCTGGAAACACCATATATTTT
many	TRBV6-4	TRBJ2-3	.	CASSDSGGGGDTQYF	TGTGCCAGCAGTGACTCGGGGGGGGGCGGAGATACGCAGTATTTT
many	TRBV6-2/TRBV6-3	TRBJ2-1	TRBD2	CASSYTSEGNEQFF	TGTGCCAGCAGTTATACTAGCGAAGGGAATGAGCAGTTCTTC
many	TRBV7-6	TRBJ2-2	TRBD2	CASSGRGEVGELFF	TGTGCCAGCAGCGGCCGGGGGGAGGTCGGGGAGCTGTTTTTT
many	TRBV19	TRBJ2-6	.	CASTRNGQSGANVLTF	TGTGCCAGTACTCGGAATGGCCAGTCTGGGGCCAACGTCCTGACTTTC
many	TRBV3-1	TRBJ2-4	.	CASSQRDGENIQYF	TGTGCCAGCAGCCAACGGGACGGAGAAAACATTCAGTACTTC
many	TRBV10-3	TRBJ1-2	.	CAISETGTGSYGYTF	TGTGCCATCAGTGAGACCGGTACAGGGAGCTATGGCTACACCTTC
many	TRBV30	TRBJ2-4	.	CAWSAPGTLKNIQYF	TGTGCCTGGAGCGCACCCGGGACACTGAAAAACATTCAGTACTTC
many	TRBV7-2	TRBJ1-1	TRBD1	CASSFYGQEHPGAFF	TGTGCCAGCAGCTTTTACGGACAGGAGCATCCCGGAGCTTTCTTT
many	TRBV2	TRBJ2-7	.	CASSGGGPYEQYF	TGTGCCAGCAGTGGGGGGGGCCCCTACGAGCAGTACTTC
few	TRBV19	TRBJ1-5	.	CASNPPAPNQPQHF	TGTGCCAGTAACCCTCCAGCGCCCAATCAGCCCCAGCATTTT
many	TRBV27	TRBJ1-5	TRBD1	CASKPSAGQGFSGWQPQHF	TGTGCCAGCAAACCAAGCGCCGGACAGGGTTTTTCCGGGTGGCAGCCCCAGCATTTT
many	TRBV6-5	TRBJ2-7	.	CASSYRGPSSYEQYF	TGTGCCAGCAGTTACCGGGGACCAAGCTCCTACGAGCAGTACTTC
many	TRBV25-1	TRBJ1-6	.	CASSDYREYSPLHF	TGTGCCAGCAGTGACTACAGGGAGTATTCACCCCTCCACTTT
many	TRBV20-1	TRBJ2-2	.	CSAPSDRTTGELFF	TGCAGTGCTCCATCCGACAGAACCACCGGGGAGCTGTTTTTT
many	TRBV7-2	TRBJ1-1	TRBD1	CASSLGQGRRGTEAFF	TGTGCCAGCAGCTTAGGACAGGGGCGTCGGGGCACTGAAGCTTTCTTT
many	TRBV28	TRBJ2-2	TRBD1	CASSLDRGRIENTGELFF	TGTGCCAGCAGTTTAGACAGGGGGCGAATAGAGAACACCGGGGAGCTGTTTTTT
many	TRBV20-1	TRBJ2-5	.	CSARDRSRETQYF	TGCAGTGCTAGAGATCGGAGCAGGGAGACCCAGTACTTC
.	TRBV6-2/TRBV6-3	TRBJ2-1	.	CASSLWGAEQFF	TGTGCCAGCAGTTTATGGGGGGCTGAGCAGTTCTTC
medium-sized	TRBV11-2	TRBJ2-1	.	CASSLLSPEYYNEQFF	TGTGCCAGCAGCTTATTGTCCCCGGAGTACTACAATGAGCAGTTCTTC
many	TRBV6-5	TRBJ1-2	.	CASESPDTGYTF	TGTGCCAGCGAAAGCCCAGACACTGGCTACACCTTC
many	TRBV4-3	TRBJ2-7	TRBD1	CASSQDPRGLPYEQYF	TGCGCCAGCAGCCAAGATCCAAGGGGGCTACCCTACGAGCAGTACTTC
many	TRBV12-3/TRBV12-4	TRBJ2-5	TRBD1	CASSPGGLKETQYF	TGTGCCAGCAGCCCAGGGGGTCTAAAAGAGACCCAGTACTTC
many	TRBV28	TRBJ2-1	TRBD1	CASYRTGGRSGDNEQFF	TGTGCCAGCTACCGGACAGGGGGTAGATCGGGGGACAATGAGCAGTTCTTC
many	TRBV12-5	TRBJ2-4	.	CASGSPTLAKNIQYF	TGTGCTAGTGGTTCCCCTACCCTAGCCAAAAACATTCAGTACTTC
many	TRBV9	TRBJ2-5	TRBD2	CASSVGDYTTQYF	TGTGCCAGCAGCGTAGGGGACTACACGACCCAGTACTTC
medium-sized	TRBV6-2/TRBV6-3	TRBJ2-1	TRBD2	CASSYEVAGANEQFF	TGTGCCAGCAGTTACGAGGTAGCGGGGGCAAATGAGCAGTTCTTC
many	TRBV27	TRBJ2-5	TRBD1	CASSLRRTGKLETQYF	TGTGCCAGCAGTCTCCGACGGACAGGGAAGTTGGAGACCCAGTACTTC
few	TRBV7-8	TRBJ2-1	.	CASSLIRGAIGNEQFF	TGTGCCAGCAGCCTTATTCGAGGGGCAATAGGTAATGAGCAGTTCTTC
many	TRBV3-1	TRBJ2-1	.	CASSHVDEQFF	TGTGCCAGCAGCCATGTGGATGAGCAGTTCTTC
many	TRBV11-2	TRBJ1-1	.	CASSLGNPGAEAFF	TGTGCCAGCAGCTTAGGAAACCCGGGCGCTGAAGCTTTCTTT
many	TRBV6-2/TRBV6-3	TRBJ2-2	.	CASSYQNTGELFF	TGTGCCAGCAGTTATCAGAACACCGGGGAGCTGTTTTTT
many	TRBV4-2	TRBJ1-6	TRBD1	CASSQENRGPSPLHF	TGTGCCAGCAGCCAAGAGAACAGGGGGCCTTCACCCCTCCACTTT
many	TRBV7-8	TRBJ2-1	TRBD2	CASSLAHGGSVNEQFF	TGTGCCAGCAGCTTAGCGCACGGGGGGTCGGTCAATGAGCAGTTCTTC
many	TRBV15	TRBJ2-7	TRBD1	CATSRKQGHSYEQYF	TGTGCCACCAGCAGAAAACAGGGGCATTCCTACGAGCAGTACTTC
many	TRBV12-3/TRBV12-4	TRBJ2-2	.	CASSLFRTNTGELFF	TGTGCCAGCAGTTTATTCAGGACGAACACCGGGGAGCTGTTTTTT
medium-sized	TRBV6-4	TRBJ2-3	TRBD2	CASSDGLATDTQYF	TGTGCCAGCAGTGACGGACTAGCCACAGATACGCAGTATTTT
many	TRBV4-3	TRBJ2-7	.	CASSQEWRGGYEQYF	TGCGCCAGCAGCCAAGAGTGGAGGGGGGGCTACGAGCAGTACTTC
many	TRBV20-1	TRBJ1-1	TRBD1	CSATGTGNTEAFF	TGCAGTGCTACCGGGACAGGGAACACTGAAGCTTTCTTT
many	TRBV24-1	TRBJ2-1	TRBD2	CATSGGGYRNEQFF	TGTGCCACCAGTGGCGGGGGGTATAGGAATGAGCAGTTCTTC
many	TRBV24-1	TRBJ1-1	TRBD1	CATSDRGHTEAFF	TGTGCCACCAGTGATAGGGGGCACACTGAAGCTTTCTTT
many	TRBV7-2	TRBJ2-5	.	CASSPKLMTQYF	TGTGCCAGCAGCCCCAAATTGATGACCCAGTACTTC